This TCR beta chain was captured by sequencing in a study of identical twins. TCRdb fed the 5' RACE reads into MiXCR, producing one record per CDR3 protein. In the table there are approximately 500,000 distinct CDR3 sequences, roughly 15% of which are singletons. The same sample was also studied in work on yellow fever vaccine responses in identical twins.

The sequence was obtained from a woman in her late teens or twenties in good health. Sequences were obtained from CD4+ T cells sorted from blood.

In nucleotides, the CDR3 is TGTGCCACCCTCCAGGGGGCGCGAGACCACACAGATACGCAGTATTTT. The encoded protein is CATLQGARDHTDTQYF. The V call is TRBV19, the J call TRBJ2-3, with 8 positions matching TRBD1. The V and J ends lost 10 bases and 2 bases, in that order; junction bases with no gene match: 14. The CDR3 has 16 amino acids. Per germline, CDR1 LNHDA and CDR2 SQIVND (reference sequence). Drawing the rest from reference TRBV19 and TRBJ2-3, the complete variable domain is DGGITQSPKYLFRKEGQNVTLSCEQNLNHDAMYWYRQDPGQGLRLIYYSQIVNDFQKGDIAEGYSVSREKKESFPLTVTSAQKNPTAFYLCATLQGARDHTDTQYFGPGTRLTVL.